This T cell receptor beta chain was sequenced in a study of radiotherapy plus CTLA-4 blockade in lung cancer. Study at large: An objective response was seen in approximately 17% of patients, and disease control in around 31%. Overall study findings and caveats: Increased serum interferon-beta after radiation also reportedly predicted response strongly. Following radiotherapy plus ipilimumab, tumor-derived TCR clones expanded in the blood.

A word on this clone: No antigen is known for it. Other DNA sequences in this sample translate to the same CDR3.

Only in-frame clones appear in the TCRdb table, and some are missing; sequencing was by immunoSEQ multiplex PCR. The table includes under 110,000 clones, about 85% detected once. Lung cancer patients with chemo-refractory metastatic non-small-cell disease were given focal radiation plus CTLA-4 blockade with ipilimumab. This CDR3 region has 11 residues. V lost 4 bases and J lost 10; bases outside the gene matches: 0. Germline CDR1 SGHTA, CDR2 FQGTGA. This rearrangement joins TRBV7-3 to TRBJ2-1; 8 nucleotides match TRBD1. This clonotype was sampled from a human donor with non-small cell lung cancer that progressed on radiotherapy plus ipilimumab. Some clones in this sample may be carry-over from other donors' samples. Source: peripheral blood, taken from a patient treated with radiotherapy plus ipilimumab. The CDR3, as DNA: TGTGCCAGCAGCTCAGGGGGCGAGCAGTTCTTC. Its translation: CASSSGGEQFF.